Described below is a single TCR beta chain sequence and its context. The specificity of this receptor is unknown. No much larger clone exists at a distance of one base, and base qualities are not known. Including the terminal cysteine and phenylalanine, the CDR3 comprises 15 residues. The entry retains the CDR3 DNA only, 45 bases that are in frame from base 1. Trimmed from V: 7 bases; trimmed from J: 4 bases; junction bases lacking a gene match: 10. CDR1 MNHNS and CDR2 SASEGT were looked up in the germline V gene. The source of the sample is a study of post-analysis software for immune sequencing data (dated by TCRdb to the mid-2010s). At the level of the whole study: Recorded disease courses included relapsing-remitting, secondary progressive and progressive-relapsing multiple sclerosis, with some patients lacking subtype annotation. Patient repertoires were compared against roughly 12 previously published healthy control repertoires from donors aged 6 to 25 years. A subset of samples was prepared in parallel using single-end sample barcoding, then pooled and co-amplified after Illumina adapter ligation. Points the paper makes about the study in general: A handful of TRBV segments, including TRBV5-6, TRBV5-1 and TRBV20-1, were significantly more frequent in patients than controls. Strong co-clustering of samples prepared in the same batch was shown by direct clustering with F measure, prompting a batch-effect correction. Multiple sclerosis patients had significantly lower normalized Chao1 diversity than controls, a result that suggests substantial peripheral T-cell clonal expansion. The multiple sclerosis patient group was slightly younger than the control group.

To demonstrate the VDJtools post-analysis software, the study profiled TCR beta repertoires from the peripheral blood of around 13 young patients with multiple sclerosis. Multiple sclerosis patients were children and adolescents aged about 6 to 16 years. Library generation was performed with PCR. Sequencer: Illumina HiSeq 2500. Unique molecular identifiers were incorporated into TCR beta cDNA libraries to reduce PCR and sequencing biases. Per 1 to 10 million input T cells, some 500,000 cDNA molecules were obtained, such that each molecule approximated one T cell. The patient libraries were prepared and sequenced with the same protocol used for the earlier healthy control dataset. Within a given batch, samples were prepared together, multiplexed and sequenced on the same HiSeq lane. Per the authors' processing: MIGEC was used to process the raw barcoded reads, and molecular identifier groups with only a single read were discarded before consensus assembly and CDR3 extraction. Clonotype tables were post-analysed with VDJtools, and diversity was normalized by down-sampling all datasets to the smallest sample size. To correct batch-related cross-sample contamination, repertoire overlap clustering matched CDR3 amino acid sequences but not nucleotide sequences. Starting from the raw public reads, TCRdb applied fastp trimming at Q25, assembled clones with MiXCR and retained in-frame beta chains. Identical CDR3 proteins give one entry, which carries the most common genes and DNA. These V and J calls rely on TCRdb rather than the paper's analysis. Here the sample has roughly 800,000 distinct CDR3 sequences; roughly 50% occur a single time. The ten top clones hold roughly 5% of the sample.

This clonotype was sampled from a girl under 18 with multiple sclerosis. The V and J genes are TRBV6-1 and TRBJ2-3, with TRBD2 identical over 8 junction bases. Material for sequencing was blood. The CDR3 region reads CASNTPGREPDTQYF. The sequenced DNA is TGTGCCAGCAATACGCCCGGGAGGGAGCCAGATACGCAGTATTTT.